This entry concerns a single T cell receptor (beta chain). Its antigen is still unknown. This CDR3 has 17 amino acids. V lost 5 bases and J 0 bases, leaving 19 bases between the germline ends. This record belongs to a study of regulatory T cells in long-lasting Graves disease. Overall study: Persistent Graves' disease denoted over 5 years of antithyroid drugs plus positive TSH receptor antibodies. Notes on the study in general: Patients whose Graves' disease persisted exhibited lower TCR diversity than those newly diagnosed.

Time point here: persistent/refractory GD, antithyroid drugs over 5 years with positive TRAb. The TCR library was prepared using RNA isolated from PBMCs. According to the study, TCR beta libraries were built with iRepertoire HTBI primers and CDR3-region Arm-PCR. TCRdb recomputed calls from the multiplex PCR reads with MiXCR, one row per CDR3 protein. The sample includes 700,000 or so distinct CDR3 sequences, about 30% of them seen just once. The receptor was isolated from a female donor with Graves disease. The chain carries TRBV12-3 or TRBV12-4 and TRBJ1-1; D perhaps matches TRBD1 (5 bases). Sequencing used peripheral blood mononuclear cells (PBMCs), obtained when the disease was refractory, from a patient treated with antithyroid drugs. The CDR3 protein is CASSPPPGRILNTEAFF. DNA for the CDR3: TGTGCCAGCAGTCCGCCTCCGGGACGGATCCTGAACACTGAAGCTTTCTTT.